These T cell receptor beta chains were read from a single sample in a study of T-cell memory formation after mild COVID-19. MiXCR was run by TCRdb on the 5' RACE reads, yielding one entry per CDR3 protein. The sample has 100,000 or so distinct CDR3 sequences, around 10% seen once. The specimen sequenced was PBMCs or a T cell subset sorted from them (not recorded which). These receptors all come from a man aged 18 to 29 who had mild COVID-19 (a few samples of this study predate the infection). Cell type and time point are not known. The CDR3 runs from the conserved cysteine through the conserved F or W. The D gene is left open where the match is weak. Part of the rows lack a size; the others show once, few, many or a class for expanded clones.

>TRBV7-3|NA|TRBJ2-1|few
CASSRSIGGLNEQFF
TGTGCCAGCAGCCGAAGTATTGGGGGGCTTAATGAGCAGTTCTTC
>TRBV7-9|NA|TRBJ1-1|NA
CASSLTDRAGEAFF
TGTGCCAGCAGCTTAACAGACCGAGCAGGTGAAGCTTTCTTT
>TRBV4-3|NA|TRBJ2-1|many
CASSPGTASYNEQFF
TGCGCCAGCAGCCCTGGGACCGCATCCTACAATGAGCAGTTCTTC
>TRBV12-3/TRBV12-4|TRBD1|TRBJ2-2|NA
CASRSEDRERDTGELFF
TGTGCCAGCAGGTCCGAGGACAGGGAAAGGGACACCGGGGAGCTGTTTTTT
>TRBV5-4|NA|TRBJ1-2|few
CASSDGGVDYGYTF
TGTGCCAGCAGCGATGGCGGGGTAGACTATGGCTACACCTTC
>TRBV21-1|NA|TRBJ1-1|NA
CASSKAQGTEAFF
TGTGCCAGCAGCAAAGCGCAGGGGACTGAAGCTTTCTTT
>TRBV7-6|NA|TRBJ2-7|NA
CASSLEGSVTYEQYF
TGTGCCAGCAGCTTAGAAGGGTCAGTTACCTACGAGCAGTACTTC
>TRBV11-2|NA|TRBJ2-3|few
CASRETGLGTDTQYF
TGTGCCAGCAGGGAAACAGGGTTGGGCACAGATACGCAGTATTTT
>TRBV5-5|NA|TRBJ1-5|NA
CASSLSWTLHQPQHF
TGTGCCAGCAGCTTGTCGTGGACACTGCATCAGCCCCAGCATTTT
>TRBV29-1|NA|TRBJ1-2|NA
CSVPRVGGYTF
TGCAGCGTTCCCAGGGTTGGTGGCTACACCTTC